This TCR beta chain is drawn from a study of CD8+ T cells in alopecia areata. About the research overall: By percentage of affected scalp area, the severity of treated patients was scored. Study observations and caveats: Because one nonresponder was included, the link of baseline CD8+ expansion to response is considered uncertain.

Treatment defined: oral pan-JAK inhibitor, 5-10 mg twice daily. Regarding this clone: As yet, its antigen is unknown.

With 0 bases removed from V and 10 bases from J, the gap between germline ends came to 10 bases. Germline assignment: CDR1 MNHEY and CDR2 SVGAGI. The CDR3 totals 13 residues. RNA, once extracted, was reverse transcribed into cDNA for use as the sequencing template. TCRdb's table, derived via immunoSEQ multiplex PCR, lists solely in-frame clones and lacks some. The sample holds some 150,000 clones, approximately 90% seen once. Sequencing used CD8+ T cells sorted from blood, obtained at week 4, from a patient treated with tofacitinib. This sequence originates from a human donor with alopecia areata. V and J are TRBV6-5 and TRBJ2-1; a weak D match, TRBD2 (5 bases). The CDR3 nucleotides are TGTGCCAGCAGTTACTCCATTCGCGGGGAGCAGTTCTTC. Protein sequence: CASSYSIRGEQFF.